These 9 T cell receptor beta chains came from one sample sequenced in a study of T cell changes during pregnancy in multiple sclerosis. Sequenced by immunoSEQ multiplex PCR; TCRdb stores in-frame clones only, minus some. This sample has 40,000 to 45,000 clones, with 80% to 90% found just once. The sample was CD4+ T cells from peripheral blood mononuclear cells, taken in the first trimester of pregnancy. The receptors were gathered from a female donor with multiple sclerosis, enrolled in a pregnancy study.

The chain recombines TRBV18 with TRBJ1-2, with a tentative D call TRBD1 (6 bases). V lost 0 bases, J lost 5 bases, and 13 bases lay in between. The CDR3 runs 15 residues. Germline V CDR1 and CDR2: KGHSH, LQKENI. CDR3: CASSPPGQQSYGYTF. The CDR3 DNA is TGTGCCAGCTCACCACCCGGACAGCAAAGTTATGGCTACACCTTC.

The CDR3 nucleotides are TGTGCCAGCAGCTACTATGCCAGCTCTGGAAACACCATATATTTT. Its translation is CASSYYASSGNTIYF. The chain recombines TRBV7-2 with TRBJ1-3, with D uncertain. Germline V gene data show CDR1 as SGHTA and CDR2 as FQGNSA. V gave up 4 bases and J gave up 0 bases, with 10 bases separating them. CDR3 length equals 15 residues.

In nucleotides, the CDR3 is TGTGCCAGCAGTGAAGGGCAGAATTTTCAGCCCCAGCATTTT. It specifies CASSEGQNFQPQHF. This rearrangement joins TRBV2 to TRBJ1-5; D not certain. The CDR3 sequence is 14 residues long. V dropped 1 base and J dropped 6 bases, with 10 bases sitting between them. Germline V gene lookup returns CDR1 SNHLY and CDR2 FYNNEI.

The rearrangement joins TRBV5-1 to TRBJ2-1; 7 bases map to TRBD1. The length of the CDR3 is 15 residues. V lost 4 bases, J lost 7 bases, and 11 bases stayed unmatched. Per the germline V gene, CDR1 is SGHRS and CDR2 is YFSETQ. CDR3 in amino acids: CASSPRTGAGNEQFF. CDR3 bases: TGCGCCAGCAGCCCCCGGACAGGCGCTGGGAATGAGCAGTTCTTC.

V usage is TRBV12-5 and J usage is TRBJ2-6, with D unresolved. CDR1 LGHNT and CDR2 FRNRAP come from the germline V gene. The V end was cut by 5 bases, the J end by 0 bases, with 8 bases between. The CDR3 covers 15 residues. Here the CDR3 reads CASGAGTSGANVLTF. In DNA form, the CDR3 reads TGTGCTAGTGGTGCAGGAACCTCTGGGGCCAACGTCCTGACTTTC.

The rearrangement joins TRBV5-1 to TRBJ1-5; TRBD1 aligns across 10 bases. Losses at the gene ends were 1 base for V and 6 bases for J; bases not matched to a gene: 7. CDR1 and CDR2 from the germline V gene are SGHRS and YFSETQ. The CDR3 runs to 16 residues. The CDR3 sequence: CASSLFGTGDGQPQHF. The CDR3 DNA is TGCGCCAGCAGCTTGTTTGGGACAGGGGACGGTCAGCCCCAGCATTTT.

CDR3 in amino acids: CASSSDLGQGEIEQYF. As DNA, the CDR3 is TGTGCCAGCAGCTCCGACCTGGGACAGGGGGAAATCGAGCAGTACTTC. The rearrangement uses TRBV7-2 and TRBJ2-7; 11 positions match TRBD1. Per the germline V gene, CDR1 is SGHTA and CDR2 is FQGNSA. The V and J ends lost 4 bases and 6 bases, in that order; junction bases with no gene match: 11. This CDR3 comprises 16 residues. The variable domain in full, completed from reference TRBV7-2 and TRBJ2-7, reads GAGVSQSPSNKVTEKGKDVELRCDPISGHTALYWYRQSLGQGLEFLIYFQGNSAPDKSGLPSDRFSAERTGGSVSTLTIQRTQQEDSAVYLCASSSDLGQGEIEQYFGPGTRLTVT.

The chain couples TRBV5-1 to TRBJ2-2; 7 bases agree with TRBD2. CDR1 and CDR2 from the germline V gene are SGHRS and YFSETQ. This CDR3 is built from 16 residues. The ends lost 0 bases at V and 5 bases at J; junction bases unmatched: 7. The CDR3 sequence is CASSLDGGSRTGELFF. CDR3 nucleotide sequence: TGCGCCAGCAGCTTGGATGGCGGGAGTAGGACCGGGGAGCTGTTTTTT.

The chain employs TRBV12-1 and TRBJ1-1. TRBV12-1 is designated a pseudogene. The CDR3 is made up of 15 amino acids. Here the CDR3 DNA reads TGTGCCAGCAGTCCTACAGGGAGGGGGGACACTGAAGCTTTCTTT. It is translated as CASSPTGRGDTEAFF.